This TCR beta chain was documented in a study of CD8 T cells in ankylosing spondylitis. CDR3 length: 13 amino acids. CDR1 is SGHRS, CDR2 YFSETQ, per germline. Study-wide results and caveats: The clones that were linked to disease were reported to be significantly enriched in matched synovial fluid samples from ankylosing spondylitis patients. A TCR beta motif of about eight highly homologous variants appeared characteristic of ankylosing spondylitis blood.

Construction of TCR beta libraries was performed using quantitative 5'-RACE with molecular barcodes. TCRdb analysed the 5' RACE reads with MiXCR anew, one entry per CDR3 protein. The table has approximately 39,000 distinct CDR3 sequences, 9.5% to 11% seen once; the top ten hold 20% to 25%. This clonotype occurred a few times. The target antigen is unknown. The junction does not match germline at one end; this may be a read error. This TCR was recovered from a male donor with ankylosing spondylitis. Sequencing used synovial fluid, either unsorted or a sorted T cell fraction (not recorded which). This chain connects TRBV5-1 to TRBJ2-1; D remains unclear. Here the CDR3 reads CASSLEVYYNEQF. DNA for the CDR3: TGCGCCAGCAGCTTGGAGGTCTATTACAATGAGCAGTTC.